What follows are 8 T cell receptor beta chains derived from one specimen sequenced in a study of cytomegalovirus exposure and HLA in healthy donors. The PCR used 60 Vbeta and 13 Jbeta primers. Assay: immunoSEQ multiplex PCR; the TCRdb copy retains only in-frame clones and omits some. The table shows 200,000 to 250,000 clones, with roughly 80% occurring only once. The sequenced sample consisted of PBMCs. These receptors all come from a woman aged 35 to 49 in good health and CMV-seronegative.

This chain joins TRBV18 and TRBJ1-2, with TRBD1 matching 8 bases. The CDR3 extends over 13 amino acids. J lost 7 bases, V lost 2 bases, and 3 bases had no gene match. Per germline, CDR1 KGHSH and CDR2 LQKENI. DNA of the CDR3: TGTGCCAGCTCACCAGGGACAGGAGGTGGCTACACCTTC. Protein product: CASSPGTGGGYTF.

This chain's CDR3 is CASDGSGRISYNEQFF. CDR3 DNA: TGTGCCAGCGACGGGAGCGGGAGGATCTCCTACAATGAGCAGTTCTTC. The chain recombines TRBV7-9 with TRBJ2-1; TRBD2 matches 9 bases. The CDR3 sequence is 16 residues long. Unmatched junction bases numbered 8, after V lost 8 bases and J lost 0 bases. Germline loops: CDR1 SEHNR, CDR2 FQNEAQ (reference sequence).

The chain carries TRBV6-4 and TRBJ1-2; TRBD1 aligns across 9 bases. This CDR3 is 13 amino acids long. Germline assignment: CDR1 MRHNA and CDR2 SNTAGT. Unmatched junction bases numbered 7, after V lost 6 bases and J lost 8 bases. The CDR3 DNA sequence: TGTGCCAGCAGCGAACAGGGGGCGGGAGGCTACACCTTC. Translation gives CASSEQGAGGYTF.

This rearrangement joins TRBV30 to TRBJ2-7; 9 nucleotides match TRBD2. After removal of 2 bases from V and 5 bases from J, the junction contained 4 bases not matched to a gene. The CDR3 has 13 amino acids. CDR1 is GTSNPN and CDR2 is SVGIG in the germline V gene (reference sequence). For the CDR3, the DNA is TGTGCCTGGAGTTGGGGACTAGCAAACGAGCAGTACTTC. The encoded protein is CAWSWGLANEQYF.

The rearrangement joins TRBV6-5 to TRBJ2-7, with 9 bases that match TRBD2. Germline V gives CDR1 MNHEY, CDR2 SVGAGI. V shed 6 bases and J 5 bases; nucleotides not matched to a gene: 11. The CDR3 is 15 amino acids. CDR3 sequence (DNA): TGTGCCAGCAGCCCCAGAAGCGGGAGGTGGGACGAGCAGTACTTC. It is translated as CASSPRSGRWDEQYF.

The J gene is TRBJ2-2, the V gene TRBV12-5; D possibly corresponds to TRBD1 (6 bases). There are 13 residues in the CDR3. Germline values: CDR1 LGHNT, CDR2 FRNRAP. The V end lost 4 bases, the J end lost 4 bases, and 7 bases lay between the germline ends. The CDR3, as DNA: TGTGCTAGTGGTTCACAGGGCACCGGGGAGCTGTTTTTT. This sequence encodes CASGSQGTGELFF. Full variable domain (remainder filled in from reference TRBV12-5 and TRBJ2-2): DARVTQTPRHKVTEMGQEVTMRCQPILGHNTVFWYRQTMMQGLELLAYFRNRAPLDDSGMPKDRFSAEMPDATLATLKIQPSEPRDSAVYFCASGSQGTGELFFGEGSRLTVL.

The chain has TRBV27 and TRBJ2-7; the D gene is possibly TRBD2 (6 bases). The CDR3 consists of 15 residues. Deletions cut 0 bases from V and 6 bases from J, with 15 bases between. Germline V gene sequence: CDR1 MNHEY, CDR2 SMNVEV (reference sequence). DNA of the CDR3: TGTGCCAGCAGTTTATCGGGACTTACTCGGGGCGAGCAGTACTTC. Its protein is CASSLSGLTRGEQYF.

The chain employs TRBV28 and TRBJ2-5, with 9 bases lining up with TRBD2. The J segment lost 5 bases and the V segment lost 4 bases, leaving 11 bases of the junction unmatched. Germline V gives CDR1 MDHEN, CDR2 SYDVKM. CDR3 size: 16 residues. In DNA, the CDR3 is TGTGCCAGCAGTTGGAGCTCTAGCGGGACCGTGGAGACCCAGTACTTC. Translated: CASSWSSSGTVETQYF.